A selection of T cell receptor beta chains follows, all from one sample in a study of blood T cell repertoires in COVID-19. The method was immunoSEQ multiplex PCR; TCRdb's version includes in-frame clones alone and lacks a portion of them. Of approximately 170,000 clones in the sample, more than 70% were seen once. The specimen was peripheral blood. Receptors were obtained from a woman aged 70-85 years who had recovered from COVID-19. Both conserved end residues are part of each CDR3. Each record gives: J gene, V gene, D gene, CDR3 protein. The D gene is left open where the match is weak.

J: TRBJ2-5; V: TRBV5-8; D: TRBD2; CDR3: CASSQAGAFETQYF
J: TRBJ2-7; V: TRBV5-1; D: TRBD1; CDR3: CASSATGGSGGEQYF
J: TRBJ1-2; V: TRBV3-1/TRBV3-2; D: NA; CDR3: CASSPGGEGYTF
J: TRBJ1-2; V: TRBV5-8; D: TRBD1; CDR3: CASSLWQGAKYGYTF
J: TRBJ2-2; V: TRBV10-1; D: NA; CDR3: CASNWPLYTGELFF
J: TRBJ1-4; V: TRBV28; D: NA; CDR3: CASSFRSPLGKLFF
J: TRBJ1-1; V: TRBV19; D: TRBD1; CDR3: CASSAYRGWTEAFF
J: TRBJ1-2; V: TRBV19; D: NA; CDR3: CATGLGGYTF
J: TRBJ2-3; V: TRBV11-2; D: TRBD2; CDR3: CASSLDGRGVADTQYF
J: TRBJ1-1; V: TRBV5-8; D: NA; CDR3: CASSLWGRGEAFF
J: TRBJ2-7; V: TRBV9; D: NA; CDR3: CASSVVAGTGYEQYF
J: TRBJ2-5; V: TRBV27; D: NA; CDR3: CASSLVGDQETQYF
J: TRBJ2-7; V: TRBV14; D: TRBD2; CDR3: CASSRDSGTTYEQYF
J: TRBJ2-7; V: TRBV5-1; D: TRBD2; CDR3: CASKGLAGDPYEQYF
J: TRBJ2-2; V: TRBV5-1; D: NA; CDR3: CASSPRGRGTGELFF
J: TRBJ2-6; V: TRBV2; D: NA; CDR3: CASSAQIGANVLTF
J: TRBJ1-2; V: TRBV14; D: NA; CDR3: CASSPRAGGPGGYTF
J: TRBJ2-2; V: TRBV7-3; D: NA; CDR3: CASSPQMETGELFF
J: TRBJ1-5; V: TRBV7-2; D: NA; CDR3: CASSLTPQGSNQPQHF
J: TRBJ2-7; V: TRBV11-2; D: TRBD1; CDR3: CASSPNPGQGRPYF
J: TRBJ1-2; V: TRBV5-6; D: NA; CDR3: CASSLGTGRNYGYTF
J: TRBJ2-7; V: TRBV30; D: TRBD2; CDR3: CGASGSYEQYF
J: TRBJ2-1; V: TRBV18; D: NA; CDR3: CASSPPLRGASYNEQFF
J: TRBJ1-2; V: TRBV27; D: TRBD1; CDR3: CASSSYRGLSYGYTF